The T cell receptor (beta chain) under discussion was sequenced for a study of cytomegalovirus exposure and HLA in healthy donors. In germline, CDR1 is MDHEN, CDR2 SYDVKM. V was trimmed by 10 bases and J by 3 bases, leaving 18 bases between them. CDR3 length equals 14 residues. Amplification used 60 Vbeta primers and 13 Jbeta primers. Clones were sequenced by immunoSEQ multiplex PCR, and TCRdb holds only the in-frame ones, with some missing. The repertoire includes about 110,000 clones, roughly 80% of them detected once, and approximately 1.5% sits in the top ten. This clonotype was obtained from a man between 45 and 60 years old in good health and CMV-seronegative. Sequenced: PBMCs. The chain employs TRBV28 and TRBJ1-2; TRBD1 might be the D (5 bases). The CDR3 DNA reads TGTGCCATCAAAGAGGAGGGGACTTACTATGGCTACACCTTC. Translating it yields CAIKEEGTYYGYTF.